This TCR beta chain was sequenced during a study of T cell repertoires in cytomegalovirus infection. TCRdb redid the calling of the reads with MiXCR, one entry per CDR3 protein. The sample includes 90,000 to 120,000 distinct CDR3 sequences, roughly 40% of them seen just once. Trimming removed 2 bases at V and 1 base at J, with 8 bases between. Per the germline V gene, CDR1 is MDHEN and CDR2 is SYDVKM. The CDR3 sequence is 14 residues long. General study points: The ex vivo response showed dominance by HLA-C-restricted CMV-specific TCR beta clonotypes.

As regards this clonotype: Its antigen is as yet unknown.

This chain joins TRBV28 and TRBJ2-5; D gene unclear. Sequencing used CD8+ T cells from cultured PBMCs, obtained from culture after CMV antigen stimulation. The clonotype comes from a human donor in good health (CMV status not recorded). Some clones in this sample may be carry-over from other donors' samples. This CDR3 is CASSLLGSQETQYF. CDR3 nucleotides: TGTGCCAGCAGTTTACTTGGCTCCCAAGAGACCCAGTACTTC. The full variable domain, completed using reference TRBV28 and TRBJ2-5, is DVKVTQSSRYLVKRTGEKVFLECVQDMDHENMFWYRQDPGLGLRLIYFSYDVKMKEKGDIPEGYSVSREKKERFSLILESASTNQTSMYLCASSLLGSQETQYFGPGTRLLVL.